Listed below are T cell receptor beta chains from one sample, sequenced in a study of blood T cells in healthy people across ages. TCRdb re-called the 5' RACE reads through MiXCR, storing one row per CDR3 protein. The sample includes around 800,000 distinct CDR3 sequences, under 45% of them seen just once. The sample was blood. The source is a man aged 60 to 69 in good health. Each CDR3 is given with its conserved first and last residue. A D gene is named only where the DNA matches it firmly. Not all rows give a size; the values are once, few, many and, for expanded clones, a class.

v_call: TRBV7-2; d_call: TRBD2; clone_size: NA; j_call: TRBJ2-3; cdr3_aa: CVSSLSTGGRADTQYF; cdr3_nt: TGTGTCAGCAGCTTATCCACGGGGGGGCGCGCAGATACGCAGTATTTT
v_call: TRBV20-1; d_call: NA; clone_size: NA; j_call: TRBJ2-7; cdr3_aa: CSASKLAGVRYEQYF; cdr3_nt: TGCAGTGCTAGCAAATTGGCAGGGGTCCGCTACGAGCAGTACTTC
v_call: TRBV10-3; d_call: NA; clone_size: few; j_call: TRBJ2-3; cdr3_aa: CAISWGTPTDTQYF; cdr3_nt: TGTGCCATCAGTTGGGGGACCCCCACAGATACGCAGTATTTT
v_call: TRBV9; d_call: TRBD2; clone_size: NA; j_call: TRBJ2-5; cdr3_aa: CASSVPEAGGLETQYF; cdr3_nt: TGTGCCAGCAGCGTTCCAGAGGCGGGGGGGTTAGAGACCCAGTACTTC
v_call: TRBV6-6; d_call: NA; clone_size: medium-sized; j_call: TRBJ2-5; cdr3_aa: CASTLTRQQETQYF; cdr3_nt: TGTGCCAGCACTCTAACTAGGCAGCAAGAGACCCAGTACTTC
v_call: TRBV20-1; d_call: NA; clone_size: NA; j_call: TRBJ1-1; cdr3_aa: CSAREGNMNTEAFF; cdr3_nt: TGCAGTGCTAGAGAAGGGAACATGAACACTGAAGCTTTCTTT
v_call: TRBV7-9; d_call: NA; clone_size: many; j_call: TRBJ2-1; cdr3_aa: CASSLTAVLDEQFF; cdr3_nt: TGTGCCAGCAGCTTAACTGCCGTGTTAGATGAGCAGTTCTTC
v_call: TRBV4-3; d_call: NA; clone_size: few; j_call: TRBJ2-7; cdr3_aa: CASSQGALGSYEQYF; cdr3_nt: TGCGCCAGCAGCCAAGGGGCTTTAGGGTCCTACGAGCAGTACTTC
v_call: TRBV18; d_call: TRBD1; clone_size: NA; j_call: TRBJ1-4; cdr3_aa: CASSSRQGSEKLFF; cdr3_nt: TGTGCCAGCTCATCACGACAGGGGAGTGAAAAACTGTTTTTT
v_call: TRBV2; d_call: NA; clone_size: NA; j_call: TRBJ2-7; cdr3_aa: CASNRITISYEQYF; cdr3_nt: TGTGCCAGCAACCGAATAACCATCTCCTACGAGCAGTACTTC
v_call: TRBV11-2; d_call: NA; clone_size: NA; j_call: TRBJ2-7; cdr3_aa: CASSLEVGRCYEQYF; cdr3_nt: TGTGCCAGCAGCTTAGAAGTGGGGCGCTGCTACGAGCAGTACTTC